This T cell receptor (beta chain) was obtained from a study of blood T cells in healthy people across ages. Looked up from germline, CDR1 is SEHNR and CDR2 is FQNEAQ (reference sequence). The V gene lost 5 bases and the J gene lost 4 bases, with 15 bases spanning the gap. This CDR3 spans 15 amino acids. Alongside a J-beta primer mix, a sample-barcoded 5' primer served in a second PCR lasting 7 to 11 cycles. Each CDR3 protein is one row after TCRdb ran MiXCR on the 5' RACE reads. The repertoire holds 500,000 to 600,000 distinct CDR3 sequences, with roughly a quarter as singletons. For this clonotype: Antigen unknown.

Study conclusions and caveats: The percentage of naive T cells correlated strongly with TCR beta diversity. A greater number of naive CD4+ cells and higher diversity distinguished long-lived donors from aged donors.

The clonotype comes from a woman between 65 and 79 years old in good health. Sequencing was done on a sample of blood. The chain carries TRBV7-9 and TRBJ2-1, with D possibly being TRBD1 (7 bases). CDR3 nucleotides: TGTGCCAGCAGCCCGGCGGGACAGATGTACAATGAGCAGTTCTTC. Its translation is CASSPAGQMYNEQFF.